Following are 24 T cell receptor beta chains from one sample sequenced in a study of lymphopenia after photon versus proton radiotherapy. Only in-frame clones appear in the TCRdb table, and some are missing; sequencing was by immunoSEQ multiplex PCR. The sample lists approximately 35,000 clones, 90% seen once, with approximately 6.2% in the top ten. Sample: peripheral blood, taken from a patient treated with photon-based radiotherapy. Receptor source: a woman between 50 and 59 years old with pancreatic cancer.

This chain connects TRBV11-3 to TRBJ2-7, with 13 bases fitting TRBD2. The germline V gene encodes CDR1 SGHNT and CDR2 YENEEA. V dropped 3 bases and J dropped 3; count of bases not matched to a gene: 2. This CDR3 has 15 amino acids. CDR3 residues: CASSLGLAGHYEQYF. The CDR3 coding sequence is TGTGCCAGCAGCTTGGGACTAGCGGGGCACTACGAGCAGTACTTC.

The chain has TRBV7-6 and TRBJ2-3; 10 bases are a match to TRBD2. Trimming cost V 6 bases and J 1 base; bases outside gene matches: 10. Germline CDR1 reads SGHVS; CDR2 reads FNYEAQ. CDR3 length: 17 amino acids. The CDR3 spells CASRLQPGTSGTDTQYF. The CDR3 DNA is TGTGCCAGCAGGTTACAACCCGGGACTAGCGGCACAGATACGCAGTATTTT.

This chain joins TRBV9 and TRBJ2-7; 10 bases fit TRBD1. Germline lookup yields CDR1 SGDLS and CDR2 YYNGEE. J was trimmed by 6 bases and V by 2 bases; bases with no gene match: 8. The CDR3 consists of 15 residues. CDR3 region: CASSVEAGTGVEQYF. CDR3 bases: TGTGCCAGCAGCGTTGAGGCTGGGACAGGGGTCGAGCAGTACTTC.

V usage is TRBV6-5 and J usage is TRBJ2-6, with unresolved D. Germline V gene lookup returns CDR1 MNHEY and CDR2 SVGAGI. The germline V and J ends were trimmed by 2 bases and 2 bases, with 10 bases remaining between them. There are 16 residues in the CDR3. CDR3 nucleotide sequence: TGTGCCAGCAGTTACGGCCGGAATACTGGGGCCAACGTCCTGACTTTC. Amino acid sequence: CASSYGRNTGANVLTF.

The chain joins TRBV7-9 to TRBJ2-5; TRBD2 is a possible D gene (5 bases). The J call could be wrong; TRBJ2-7 is a better fit for the DNA end. Germline lookup yields CDR1 SEHNR and CDR2 FQNEAQ (reference sequence). The CDR3 is 13 amino acids. CDR3 DNA sequence: TGTGCCAGCAAGACTGGGAGCGCCTACGAGCAGTACTTC. It translates to CASKTGSAYEQYF.

CDR3 DNA sequence: TGTGCCAGCAGCTCCGGTGGGGGGGCGGGGTCTAGCAATCAGCCCCAGCATTTT. Its translation is CASSSGGGAGSSNQPQHF. The chain joins TRBV11-2 to TRBJ1-5; possibly TRBD1 for D (6 bases). This CDR3 comprises 18 residues. V lost 4 bases to trimming and J lost 0 bases, with 19 bases between them. Germline V gives CDR1 SGHAT, CDR2 FQNNGV.

J is TRBJ1-2 and V is TRBV29-1, with a tentative D call TRBD1 (5 bases). V was shortened by 3 bases and J by 5 bases, with 19 bases between the two germline ends. The CDR3 spans 15 residues. Per the germline V gene, CDR1 is SQVTM and CDR2 is ANQGSEA. CDR3 amino acids: CSVEMGPAGRYGYTF. The CDR3 DNA reads TGCAGCGTTGAGATGGGCCCGGCAGGGAGATATGGCTACACCTTC.

The chain uses TRBV6-6 and TRBJ1-1; 7 nucleotides line up with TRBD1. The CDR3 spans 15 residues. J gave up 8 bases and V 5 bases, and 14 bases lay outside the gene matches. Germline CDR1 is MNHNY and CDR2 is SVGAGI (reference sequence). The CDR3 DNA sequence: TGTGCCAGCAGTCCCCGACAGGGAGGGGATGTGGAAGCTTTCTTT. Translating it yields CASSPRQGGDVEAFF.

The chain is built from TRBV7-2 and TRBJ2-4, with TRBD2 matching 7 bases. Germline CDR1 reads SGHTA; CDR2 reads FQGNSA. The CDR3 has 15 residues. With 7 bases clipped from V and 5 bases from J, the junction kept 11 bases outside the gene matches. CDR3 nucleotide sequence: TGTGCCAGCACCCCCAGCCGGGGGAGGGAAAACATTCAGTACTTC. Amino acids: CASTPSRGRENIQYF.

The rearrangement joins TRBV28 to TRBJ1-2; weak D call: TRBD1 (5 bases). V shed 2 bases and J shed 9 bases, with 10 bases lying between them. In germline, CDR1 is MDHEN, CDR2 SYDVKM. The CDR3 is 12 amino acids. This chain's CDR3 is CASSLGQGRYTF. CDR3 DNA: TGTGCCAGCAGTTTAGGTCAGGGTCGCTACACCTTC.

This clone was found once. The rearrangement joins TRBV7-2 to TRBJ2-7; 7 bases fit TRBD1. The V gene's germline CDR1 is SGHTA and CDR2 FQGNSA. V trimming: 5 bases; J trimming: 0 bases; junction bases outside the gene matches: 4. This CDR3 contains 14 residues. CDR3 protein: CASSTTGSSYEQYF. In nucleotides, the CDR3 is TGTGCCAGCAGCACGACAGGGAGCTCCTACGAGCAGTACTTC.

The V gene is TRBV19, the J gene TRBJ2-5, with 7 nucleotides matching TRBD1. Germline CDR1 LNHDA, CDR2 SQIVND (reference sequence). J was trimmed by 4 bases and V by 8 bases; bases with no gene match: 7. This CDR3 has 13 amino acids. The CDR3 DNA reads as TGTGCCAGTCACAAGACAGGGACAGAGACCCAGTACTTC. It codes for CASHKTGTETQYF.

In this sample, this clone turned up once. The chain uses TRBV7-2 and TRBJ2-3; D gene uncertain. The ends were cut back, 5 bases at V and 2 bases at J, with 8 bases in the middle. This CDR3 is built from 13 residues. CDR1 and CDR2 from the germline V gene are SGHTA and FQGNSA. The CDR3 sequence is CASSPGNTDTQYF. In nucleotides, the CDR3 is TGTGCCAGCAGCCCTGGAAACACAGATACGCAGTATTTT.

The chain combines TRBV11-2 with TRBJ2-3; 7 bases match TRBD2. CDR3 length: 16 amino acids. V was pared by 3 bases and J by 5 bases, with 11 bases of the junction left unmatched. Germline V CDR1 and CDR2: SGHAT, FQNNGV. The CDR3 DNA sequence: TGTGCCAGCAGCTTCGGTGGCGGGAGTTATGGAGATACGCAGTATTTT. It translates to CASSFGGGSYGDTQYF. Supplemented by reference TRBV11-2 and TRBJ2-3, the full variable domain reads EAGVAQSPRYKIIEKRQSVAFWCNPISGHATLYWYQQILGQGPKLLIQFQNNGVVDDSQLPKDRFSAERLKGVDSTLKIQPAKLEDSAVYLCASSFGGGSYGDTQYFGPGTRLTVL.

For the CDR3, the DNA is TGTGCCAGCAGCCCCCCCACAGGGGGATACACCGGGGAGCTGTTTTTT. It encodes CASSPPTGGYTGELFF. This rearrangement joins TRBV11-3 to TRBJ2-2, with 8 bases matching TRBD1. Germline CDR1 is SGHNT and CDR2 is YENEEA. The CDR3 spans 16 residues. V was pared by 5 bases and J by 3 bases, with 8 bases of the junction left unmatched.

The J gene is TRBJ1-5, the V gene TRBV6-6; a possible D gene is TRBD1 (5 bases). CDR3 length: 16 amino acids. V was pared by 0 bases and J by 0 bases, with 9 bases between. The germline gives CDR1 MNHNY, CDR2 SVGAGI (reference sequence). CDR3 amino acids: CASSYSGGYSNQPQHF. The CDR3, as DNA: TGTGCCAGCAGTTACTCGGGGGGGTATAGCAATCAGCCCCAGCATTTT.

The chain is built from TRBV7-2 and TRBJ2-1; 11 bases fit TRBD2. Germline-derived CDR1 and CDR2 are SGHTA and FQGNSA. The length of the CDR3 is 15 residues. V shed 3 bases, J shed 5 bases, and the junction held 3 bases outside the gene matches. CDR3 sequence: CASSFGLAGHNEQFF. The CDR3 nucleotides are TGTGCCAGCAGCTTTGGACTAGCGGGCCACAATGAGCAGTTCTTC.

The V and J genes are TRBV19 and TRBJ2-6, with TRBD1 as a possible D gene (6 bases). The CDR3 length is 16 residues. Germline V lookup: CDR1 LNHDA, CDR2 SQIVND (reference sequence). V lost 6 bases to trimming and J lost 4 bases, with 16 bases between them. CDR3 coding DNA: TGTGCCAGTAGCCCGACAGGCCACGCAGGGGCCAACGTCCTGACTTTC. Protein product: CASSPTGHAGANVLTF.

The chain employs TRBV11-3 and TRBJ2-3; TRBD1 aligns across 10 bases. Germline lookup yields CDR1 SGHNT and CDR2 YENEEA. V shed 5 bases, J shed 5 bases, and the junction held 7 bases outside the gene matches. There are 15 residues in the CDR3. CDR3 sequence: CASSIQGQGGDTQYF. The CDR3, as DNA: TGTGCCAGCAGCATACAAGGACAGGGGGGAGATACGCAGTATTTT. The full variable domain, its missing parts supplied by reference TRBV11-3 and TRBJ2-3, is EAGVVQSPRYKIIEKKQPVAFWCNPISGHNTLYWYLQNLGQGPELLIRYENEEAVDDSQLPKDRFSAERLKGVDSTLKIQPAELGDSAVYLCASSIQGQGGDTQYFGPGTRLTVL.

The rearrangement joins TRBV19 to TRBJ2-5; D is possibly TRBD1 (6 bases). This CDR3 is 14 amino acids long. CDR1 is LNHDA and CDR2 is SQIVND in the germline V gene (reference sequence). Trimming pared 6 bases from V and 2 bases from J, leaving 13 bases between. The CDR3 DNA reads as TGTGCCAGTAGAACCAGGGGCGAACAAGAGACCCAGTACTTC. Amino acids: CASRTRGEQETQYF.

The chain employs TRBV28 and TRBJ1-5; D is ambiguous. The CDR3 spans 16 residues. The germline V gene encodes CDR1 MDHEN and CDR2 SYDVKM. Trimming left V 2 bases short and J 9 bases short, with 20 bases between. DNA of the CDR3: TGTGCCAGCAGTTTAGGGATCCCCACCCAAGGGCGGCCCCAGCATTTT. Protein sequence: CASSLGIPTQGRPQHF.

The genes are TRBV28 and TRBJ1-5; 7 bases are a match to TRBD1. The CDR3 runs 14 residues. CDR1 and CDR2 from the germline V gene are MDHEN and SYDVKM. V lost 7 bases and J lost 4; bases outside the gene matches: 7. In nucleotides, the CDR3 is TGTGCCAGCAACGAGGGACAGTTAAATCAGCCCCAGCATTTT. This translates into CASNEGQLNQPQHF.

The gene calls are TRBV10-3 and TRBJ2-5, with 7 nucleotides matching TRBD2. V lost 0 bases, J lost 1 base, and 2 bases stayed unmatched. Germline V gene sequence: CDR1 ENHRY, CDR2 SYGVKD. CDR3 length: 15 residues. CDR3 DNA sequence: TGTGCCATCAGTGAGTCGCCTAGCGGCCAAGAGACCCAGTACTTC. Its translation is CAISESPSGQETQYF.

The chain combines TRBV4-1 with TRBJ2-2, with 16 bases matching TRBD2. From germline, CDR1 is MGHRA and CDR2 YSYEKL. This CDR3 region has 18 residues. V lost 0 bases to trimming and J lost 7 bases; unmatched junction nucleotides: 5. The CDR3 nucleotides read TGCGCCAGCAGCCAAGATTGGGGACTAGCGGGAGGGAGCGGGGAGCTGTTTTTT. It is translated as CASSQDWGLAGGSGELFF.